The 7 T cell receptor beta chains below were found in one sample sequenced in a study of T cells in localized non-small cell lung cancer (dated by TCRdb to about 2020). Library preparation employed the immunoSEQ multiplex PCR assay. Here the immuneACCESS table is served through TCRdb, limited to in-frame sequences with V and J called. Missing clones are a known gap in these copies; in checked studies unresolved V genes cover under half, and the rest lacks a known reason. This sample is represented by about 24,000 clones; about nine tenths of them were singletons. The top ten clonotypes cover 22% of the sample. The sample was peripheral blood, taken before any cancer treatment. The receptors here all came from a man aged 35 to 70 with stage I squamous cell lung carcinoma.

The chain employs TRBV7-9 and TRBJ1-5; weak D call: TRBD1 (5 bases). CDR1 and CDR2 from the germline V gene are SEHNR and FQNEAQ (reference sequence). This CDR3 region has 14 residues. V was trimmed by 3 bases and J by 5 bases, leaving 11 bases between them. The CDR3 nucleotides read TGTGCCAGCAGCTTCGGGGGGACGGATCAGCCCCAGCATTTT. This translates into CASSFGGTDQPQHF.

V is TRBV9 and J is TRBJ1-2; a weak D match, TRBD1 (5 bases). CDR1 and CDR2 (germline): SGDLS, YYNGEE. The CDR3 has 15 amino acids. Trimming removed 4 bases at V and 4 bases at J, with 17 bases between. CDR3 amino acids: CASSLTLTGSYGYTF. The CDR3 DNA is TGTGCCAGCAGCCTGACCCTAACAGGATCCTATGGCTACACCTTC.

As DNA, the CDR3 is TGTGCCAGCAGCGCCGGGTACCTGGTAGGGGAGCTGTTTTTT. It translates to CASSAGYLVGELFF. V usage is TRBV7-8 and J usage is TRBJ2-2, with D unclear. The CDR3 consists of 14 residues. Germline loops: CDR1 SGHVS, CDR2 FQNEAQ. The V and J ends lost 5 bases and 8 bases respectively, with 15 bases between them.

This chain links TRBV6-5 with TRBJ1-1, with 10 bases lining up with TRBD1. The V gene end was trimmed by 7 bases and the J gene end by 1 base; junction bases not matched to a gene: 3. Germline V gene sequence: CDR1 MNHEY, CDR2 SVGAGI. The CDR3 is 14 amino acids. The CDR3 protein is CASTRDRGNTEAFF. DNA for the CDR3: TGTGCCAGCACTAGGGACAGGGGGAACACTGAAGCTTTCTTT.

V and J are TRBV30 and TRBJ1-4, with a tentative D call TRBD1 (5 bases). V was shortened by 1 base and J by 8 bases, with 14 bases between the two germline ends. The germline gives CDR1 GTSNPN, CDR2 SVGIG (reference sequence). The CDR3 sequence is 14 residues long. The DNA for the CDR3 is TGTGCCTGGAGTGCGGGACTCGGACGCGAAAAACTGTTTTTT. Translating gives CAWSAGLGREKLFF.

CDR3 sequence reads: CASSEQGGEDTQYF. CDR3 coding DNA: TGTGCCAGCAGTGAACAGGGTGGGGAAGATACGCAGTATTTT. This sequence joins TRBV6-1 and TRBJ2-3; possibly TRBD1 for D (5 bases). V lost 2 bases and J 5 bases, leaving 11 bases between the germline ends. Per the germline V gene, CDR1 is MNHNS and CDR2 is SASEGT. The CDR3 totals 14 residues.

This chain's CDR3 is CASSRSYSNQPQHF. The DNA of the CDR3 is TGTGCCAGCAGCCGAAGTTATAGCAATCAGCCCCAGCATTTT. The V gene is TRBV2, the J gene TRBJ1-5; D gene uncertain. The V gene lost 6 bases and the J gene lost 0 bases, with 9 bases spanning the gap. CDR3 size: 14 residues. Germline V gene lookup returns CDR1 SNHLY and CDR2 FYNNEI.